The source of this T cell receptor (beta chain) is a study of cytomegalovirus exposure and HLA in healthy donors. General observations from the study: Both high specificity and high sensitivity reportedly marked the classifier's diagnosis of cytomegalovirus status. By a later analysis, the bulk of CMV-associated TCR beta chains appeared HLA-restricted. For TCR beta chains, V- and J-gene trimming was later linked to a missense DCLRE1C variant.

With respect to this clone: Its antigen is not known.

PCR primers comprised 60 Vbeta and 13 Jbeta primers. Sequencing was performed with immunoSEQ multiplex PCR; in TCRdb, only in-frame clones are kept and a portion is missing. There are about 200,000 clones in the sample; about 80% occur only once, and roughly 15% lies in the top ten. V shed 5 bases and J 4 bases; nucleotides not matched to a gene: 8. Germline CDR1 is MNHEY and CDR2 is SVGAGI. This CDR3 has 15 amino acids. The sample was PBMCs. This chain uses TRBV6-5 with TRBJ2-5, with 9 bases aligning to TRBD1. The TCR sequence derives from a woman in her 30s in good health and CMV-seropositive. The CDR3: CASSQGQGRRETQYF. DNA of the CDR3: TGTGCCAGCAGTCAGGGACAGGGAAGGAGAGAGACCCAGTACTTC.